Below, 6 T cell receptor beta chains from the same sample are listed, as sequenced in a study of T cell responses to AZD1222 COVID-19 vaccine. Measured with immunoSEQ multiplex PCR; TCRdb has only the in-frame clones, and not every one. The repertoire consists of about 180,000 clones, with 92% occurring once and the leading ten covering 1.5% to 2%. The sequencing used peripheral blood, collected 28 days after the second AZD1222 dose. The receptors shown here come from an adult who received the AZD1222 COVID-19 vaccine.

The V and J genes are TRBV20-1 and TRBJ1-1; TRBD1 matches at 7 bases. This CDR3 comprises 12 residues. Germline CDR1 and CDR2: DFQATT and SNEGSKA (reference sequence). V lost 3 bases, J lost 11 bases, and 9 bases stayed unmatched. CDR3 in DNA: TGCAGTGCTAGTAATGATGACAGGGCGGCTTTCTTT. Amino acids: CSASNDDRAAFF.

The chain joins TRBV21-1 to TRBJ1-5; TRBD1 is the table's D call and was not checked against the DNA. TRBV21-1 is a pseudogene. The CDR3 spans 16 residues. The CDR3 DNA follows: TGTGCCAGCAGTCCGGGACAGGGTATTCACAATCAGCCCCAGCATTTT. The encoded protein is CASSPGQGIHNQPQHF.

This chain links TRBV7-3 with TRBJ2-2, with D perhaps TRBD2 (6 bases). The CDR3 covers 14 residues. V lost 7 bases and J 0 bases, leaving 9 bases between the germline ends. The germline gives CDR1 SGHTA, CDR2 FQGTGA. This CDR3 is CASNGGANTGELFF. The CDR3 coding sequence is TGTGCCAGCAACGGGGGAGCGAACACCGGGGAGCTGTTTTTT.

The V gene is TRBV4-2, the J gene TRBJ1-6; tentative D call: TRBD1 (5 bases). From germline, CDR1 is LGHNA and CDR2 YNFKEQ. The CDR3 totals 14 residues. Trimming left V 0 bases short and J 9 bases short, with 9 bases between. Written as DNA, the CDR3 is TGTGCCAGCAGCCAAGAAAGGGGCGGTTCACCCCTCCACTTT. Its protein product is CASSQERGGSPLHF.

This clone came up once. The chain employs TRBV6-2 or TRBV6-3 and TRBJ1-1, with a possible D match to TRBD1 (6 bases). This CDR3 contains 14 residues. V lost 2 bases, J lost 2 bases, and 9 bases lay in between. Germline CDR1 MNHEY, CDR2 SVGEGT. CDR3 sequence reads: CASSYGQSNTEAFF. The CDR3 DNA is TGTGCCAGCAGTTACGGACAGTCTAACACTGAAGCTTTCTTT.

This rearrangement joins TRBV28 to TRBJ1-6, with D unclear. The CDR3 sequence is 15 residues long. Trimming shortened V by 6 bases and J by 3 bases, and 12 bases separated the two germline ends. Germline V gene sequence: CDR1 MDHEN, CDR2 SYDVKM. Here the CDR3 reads CASRRYRGYNSPLHF. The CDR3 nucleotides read TGTGCCAGCAGGCGCTACCGGGGCTATAATTCACCCCTCCACTTT.